This TCR beta chain was retrieved from a study of naive and memory T cell subsets. Study-wide findings and caveats: In CD4 and CD8 cells, diversity dropped from naive through EMRA.

The CDR3 consists of 17 residues. Per the germline V gene, CDR1 is SGHAT and CDR2 is FQNNGV. V shed 3 bases, J shed 6 bases, and the junction held 12 bases outside the gene matches. This clonotype was observed a handful of times. The antigen remains undetermined. CD4+ T cell IFNgamma after overnight CMV lysate exposure gave donor CMV status. Both TRBC1 and TRBC2 were covered by a beta constant-region primer of two equimolar oligonucleotides. The ligated cDNA underwent four PCR rounds using SP2 and nested alpha and beta constant-region primers. An oligonucleotide with the SP2 primer and a 12-nucleotide UMI was ligated to the cDNA 3' end. One entry per CDR3 protein results from TCRdb running MiXCR on the UMI-ligation and nested PCR reads. The sample carries about 34,000 distinct CDR3 sequences, around 18% recorded once.

This sequence was found in a human donor in good health. The rearrangement uses TRBV11-2 and TRBJ2-2, with TRBD2 matching 8 bases. Sequenced sample: effector memory CD4+ T cells from blood. Subset defined: effector memory, CD45RA- CD27-. CDR3 bases: TGTGCCAGCAGCTTGAGGTTACGGCGGGAGGAGTCCGGGGAGCTGTTTTTT. Its translation is CASSLRLRREESGELFF.